This TCR beta chain was found in a study of identical twins. MiXCR, run by TCRdb on the 5' RACE reads, gives a single entry per CDR3 protein. The sample holds about 240,000 distinct CDR3 sequences; approximately 7.3% are singletons and the top ten take around 5.4%. V shed 0 bases, J shed 4 bases, and the junction held 5 bases outside the gene matches. CDR1 LNHNV and CDR2 YYDKDF come from the germline V gene (reference sequence). The CDR3 is 17 amino acids. A few counts support this clonotype. These data were also filed under a second study, of yellow fever vaccine responses in identical twins.

The sequenced sample consisted of CD8+ T cells sorted from blood. The chain employs TRBV15 and TRBJ2-5; the match to TRBD2 covers 13 bases. This receptor was taken from a woman younger than 35 in good health. CDR3 DNA: TGTGCCACCAGCAGAGACGTTGGACTAGCGGGAGTAGAGACCCAGTACTTC. Encoded protein: CATSRDVGLAGVETQYF.